This T cell receptor beta chain derives from a study of T-cell memory formation after mild COVID-19. Germline V CDR1 and CDR2: MGHRA, YSYEKL. The CDR3 runs to 14 residues. The V gene end was trimmed by 2 bases and the J gene end by 7 bases; junction bases not matched to a gene: 6. Each CDR3 protein is one row after TCRdb ran MiXCR on the 5' RACE reads. The sample lists 85,000 to 130,000 distinct CDR3 sequences, more than 15% occurring once. The sequencing input was PBMCs or a T cell subset sorted from them (not recorded which). V is TRBV4-1 and J is TRBJ1-1; 8 bases agree with TRBD1. The clonotype was recovered from an adult woman who had mild COVID-19 (a few samples of this study predate the infection). Cell type and time point are not known. CDR3 sequence: CASSQPTGEDEAFF. The CDR3 coding sequence is TGCGCCAGCAGCCAACCGACAGGGGAGGATGAAGCTTTCTTT.